A single sample gave rise to the 8 T cell receptor beta chains below, sequenced in a study of immune characterization of retroperitoneal liposarcoma. TCRdb re-analysed the PCR reads in MiXCR, keeping a single row per CDR3 protein. The sample includes 8,500 to 14,000 distinct CDR3 sequences, 22% of them seen just once. The source material was blood. The origin of the receptors is a female donor with retroperitoneal liposarcoma.

This clonotype was seen repeatedly, ten times or more. The V gene is TRBV7-6, the J gene TRBJ2-7, with no clear D. The CDR3 runs 13 residues. Germline V gene data show CDR1 as SGHVS and CDR2 as FNYEAQ. V was cut by 0 bases and J by 5 bases, with 8 bases left in between. The CDR3 nucleotides read TGTGCCAGCAGCTTAGCCCCCGCTAACGAGCAGTACTTC. It encodes CASSLAPANEQYF.

This clonotype is categorized as medium-sized. The chain combines TRBV27 with TRBJ2-1, with D perhaps matching TRBD2 (6 bases). Gene TRBJ2-7 matches the end of the DNA better, so the J call may be wrong. The CDR3 is 14 amino acids. Germline assignment: CDR1 MNHEY and CDR2 SMNVEV (reference sequence). DNA of the CDR3: TGTGCCAGCAGTCCCATAGCGGCCTACTACGAGCAGTACTTC. As protein: CASSPIAAYYEQYF.

This sequence joins TRBV4-1 and TRBJ2-1; a weak D match, TRBD1 (6 bases). The CDR3 runs to 14 residues. CDR1 is MGHRA and CDR2 is YSYEKL in the germline V gene. With 1 base removed from V and 3 bases from J, the gap between germline ends came to 7 bases. The CDR3 nucleotides read TGCGCCAGCAGCCAAGTGACAGGCTACAATGAGCAGTTCTTC. It yields the protein CASSQVTGYNEQFF.

By its share, this clonotype is medium-sized. The CDR3 region is CASSEFETVTNEQFF. The CDR3 bases are TGTGCCAGCAGCGAGTTCGAGACTGTCACTAATGAGCAGTTCTTC. The chain links TRBV12-3 or TRBV12-4 to TRBJ2-1; D ambiguous. V dropped 6 bases and J dropped 7 bases, with 19 bases sitting between them. CDR3 length: 15 residues.

Comments on this clonotype: This may come from a read error, since a much larger clone is one base off. This chain joins TRBV25-1 and TRBJ2-1; TRBD1 aligns across 7 bases. The CDR3 spans 14 residues. The V segment lost 2 bases and the J segment 13 bases; nucleotides outside the gene matches: 11. Germline V gene sequence: CDR1 MGHDK, CDR2 SYGVNS. The CDR3 loop is CASSETGAKETQFF. For the CDR3, the DNA is TGTGCCAGCAGTGAAACAGGGGCCAAAGAGACCCAGTTCTTC. Supplemented by reference TRBV25-1 and TRBJ2-1, the full variable domain reads EADIYQTPRYLVIGTGKKITLECSQTMGHDKMYWYQQDPGMELHLIHYSYGVNSTEKGDLSSESTVSRIRTEHFPLTLESARPSHTSQYLCASSETGAKETQFFGPGTRLTVL.

In this sample, this clonotype is medium-sized. The chain combines TRBV6-5 with TRBJ2-2; D is unclear. V was trimmed by 2 bases and J by 6 bases, leaving 7 bases between them. The CDR3 extends over 13 amino acids. Looked up from germline, CDR1 is MNHEY and CDR2 is SVGAGI. The CDR3 region is CASSYVEAGELFF. The CDR3 DNA reads TGTGCCAGCAGTTACGTTGAGGCCGGGGAGCTGTTTTTT.

The V and J genes are TRBV2 and TRBJ2-1; D unresolved. The CDR3 is 13 amino acids. Germline V lookup: CDR1 SNHLY, CDR2 FYNNEI. V dropped 6 bases and J dropped 6 bases, with 12 bases sitting between them. CDR3 nucleotides: TGTGCCAGCAGGTCACGGATTTTCAATGAGCAGTTCTTC. Protein sequence: CASRSRIFNEQFF. Full variable domain (outside the CDR3, taken from reference TRBV2 and TRBJ2-1): EPEVTQTPSHQVTQMGQEVILRCVPISNHLYFYWYRQILGQKVEFLVSFYNNEISEKSEIFDDQFSVERPDGSNFTLKIRSTKLEDSAMYFCASRSRIFNEQFFGPGTRLTVL.

The chain recombines TRBV11-1 with TRBJ1-2, with TRBD1 matching over 9 bases. The CDR3 consists of 13 residues. CDR1 is SGHAT and CDR2 is FQDESV in the germline V gene (reference sequence). V was clipped by 6 bases and J by 5 bases; unmatched bases: 4. CDR3 sequence reads: CASSPTGGYGYTF. The CDR3 bases are TGTGCCAGCAGTCCGACAGGGGGATATGGCTACACCTTC.